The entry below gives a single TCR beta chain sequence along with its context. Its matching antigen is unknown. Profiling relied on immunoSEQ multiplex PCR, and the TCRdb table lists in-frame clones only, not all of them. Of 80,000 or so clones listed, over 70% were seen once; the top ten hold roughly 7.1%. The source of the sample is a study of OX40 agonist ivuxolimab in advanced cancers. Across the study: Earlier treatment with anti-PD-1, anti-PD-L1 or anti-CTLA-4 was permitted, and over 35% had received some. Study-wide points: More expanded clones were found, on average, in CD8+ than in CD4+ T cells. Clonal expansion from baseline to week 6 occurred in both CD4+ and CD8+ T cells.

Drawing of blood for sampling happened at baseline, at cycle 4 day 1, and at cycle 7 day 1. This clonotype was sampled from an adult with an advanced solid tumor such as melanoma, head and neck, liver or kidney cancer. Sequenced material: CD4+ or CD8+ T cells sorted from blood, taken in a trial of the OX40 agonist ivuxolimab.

The CDR3 bases are TGTGCCAGCAGTGGGGGGACAGCATATCAGCCCCAGCATTTT. Encoded protein: CASSGGTAYQPQHF. The chain couples TRBV28 to TRBJ1-5; 7 bases match TRBD1. Per the germline V gene, CDR1 is MDHEN and CDR2 is SYDVKM. This CDR3 has 14 amino acids. V was clipped by 5 bases and J by 5 bases; unmatched bases: 6.